This T cell receptor (beta chain) was captured by sequencing in a study of blood T cells in healthy people across ages. A second about 6 to 11 cycle PCR used barcoded and J-beta primers. TCRdb used MiXCR to reprocess the 5' RACE reads, holding one entry per CDR3 protein. The sample shows some 900,000 distinct CDR3 sequences, around 48% of them seen only once. The germline gives CDR1 SGHRS, CDR2 YFSETQ. The CDR3 is 14 amino acids. General study results and limits: CMV status of donors was unknown, possibly confounding expanded clonotype changes.

Remarks on this clonotype: Antigen unknown.

The TCR comes from a man in his thirties or forties in good health. The chain employs TRBV5-1 and TRBJ2-1; D is unclear. The end of the DNA fits TRBJ2-7 better, so the J call may be wrong. The sequencing input was blood. CDR3 sequence: CASSLAAGYNEQYF. Written as DNA, the CDR3 is TGCGCCAGCAGCTTGGCGGCAGGTTACAATGAGCAGTACTTC.